This T cell receptor beta chain was sequenced in a study of cytomegalovirus exposure and HLA in healthy donors. Study-wide results and caveats: An analysis that came later showed most CMV-associated TCR beta chains appearing HLA-restricted.

The V gene lost 0 bases and the J gene lost 1 base, with 13 bases spanning the gap. Germline CDR1 is LGHNA and CDR2 is YSLEER. The CDR3 has 17 residues. PCR involved 60 Vbeta and 13 Jbeta primers. Measured with immunoSEQ multiplex PCR; TCRdb has only the in-frame clones, and not every one. The sample holds about 70,000 clones, approximately 64% seen once. Notes on this clone: The antigen is unknown.

The chain combines TRBV4-3 with TRBJ2-4; D unclear. Sequenced material: PBMCs. The receptor's source is a man in his forties in good health and CMV-seropositive. The CDR3 nucleotides read TGCGCCAGCAGCCAAGACTCGGTATCCCTCGCCAAAAACATTCAGTACTTC. This codes for CASSQDSVSLAKNIQYF.